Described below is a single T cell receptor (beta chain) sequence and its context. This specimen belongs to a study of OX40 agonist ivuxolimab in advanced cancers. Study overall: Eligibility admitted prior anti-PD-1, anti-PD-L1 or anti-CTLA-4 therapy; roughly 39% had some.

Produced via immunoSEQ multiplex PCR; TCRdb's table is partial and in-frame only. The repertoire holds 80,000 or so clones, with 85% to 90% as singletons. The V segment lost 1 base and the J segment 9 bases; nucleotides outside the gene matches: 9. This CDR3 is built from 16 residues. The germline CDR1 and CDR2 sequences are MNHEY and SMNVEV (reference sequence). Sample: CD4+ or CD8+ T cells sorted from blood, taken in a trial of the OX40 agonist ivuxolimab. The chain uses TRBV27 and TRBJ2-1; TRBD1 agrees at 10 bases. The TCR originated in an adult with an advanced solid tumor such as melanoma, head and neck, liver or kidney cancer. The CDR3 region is CASSLFAGTGALEQFF. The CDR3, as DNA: TGTGCCAGCAGTTTATTTGCCGGGACAGGGGCCCTTGAGCAGTTCTTC.